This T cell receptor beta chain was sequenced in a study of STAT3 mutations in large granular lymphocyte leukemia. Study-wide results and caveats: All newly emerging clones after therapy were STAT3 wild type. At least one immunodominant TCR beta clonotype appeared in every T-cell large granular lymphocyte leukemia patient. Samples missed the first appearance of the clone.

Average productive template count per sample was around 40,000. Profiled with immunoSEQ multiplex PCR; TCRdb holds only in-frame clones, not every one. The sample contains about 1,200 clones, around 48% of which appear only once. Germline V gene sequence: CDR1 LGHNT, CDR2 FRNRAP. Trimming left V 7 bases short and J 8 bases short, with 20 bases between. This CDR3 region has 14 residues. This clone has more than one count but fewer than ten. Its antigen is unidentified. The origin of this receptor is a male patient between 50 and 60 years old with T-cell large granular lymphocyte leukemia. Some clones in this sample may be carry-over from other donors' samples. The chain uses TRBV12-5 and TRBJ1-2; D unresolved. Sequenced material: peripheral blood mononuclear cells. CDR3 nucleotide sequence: TGTGCTAGTGCCCCCGGTACGGCGTTGGGCGGCTACACCTTC. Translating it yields CASAPGTALGGYTF.